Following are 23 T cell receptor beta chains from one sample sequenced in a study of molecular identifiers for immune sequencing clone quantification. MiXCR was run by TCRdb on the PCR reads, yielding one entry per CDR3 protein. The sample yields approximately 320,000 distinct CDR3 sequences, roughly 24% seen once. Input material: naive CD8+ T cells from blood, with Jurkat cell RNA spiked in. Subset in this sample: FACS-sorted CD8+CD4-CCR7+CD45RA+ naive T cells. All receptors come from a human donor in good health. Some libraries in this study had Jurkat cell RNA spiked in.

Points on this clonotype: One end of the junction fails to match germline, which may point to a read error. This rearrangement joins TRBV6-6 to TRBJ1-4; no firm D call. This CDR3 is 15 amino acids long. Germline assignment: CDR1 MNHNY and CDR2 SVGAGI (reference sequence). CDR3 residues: CASSYSGRINEKPFF. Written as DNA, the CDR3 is TGTGCCAGCAGTTACTCAGGCAGGATTAATGAAAAACCGTTTTTT.

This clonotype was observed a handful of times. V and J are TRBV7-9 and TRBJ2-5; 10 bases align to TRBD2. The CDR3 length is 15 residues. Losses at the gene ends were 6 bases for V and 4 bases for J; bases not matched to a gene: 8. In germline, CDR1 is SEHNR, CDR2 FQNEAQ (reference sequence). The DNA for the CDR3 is TGTGCCAGCAGAGGAGGCTGGACTAGCGGAGAGACCCAGTACTTC. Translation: CASRGGWTSGETQYF.

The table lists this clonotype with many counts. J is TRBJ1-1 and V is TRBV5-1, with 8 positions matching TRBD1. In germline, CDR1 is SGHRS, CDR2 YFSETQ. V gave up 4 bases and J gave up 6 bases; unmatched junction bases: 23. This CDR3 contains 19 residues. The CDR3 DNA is TGCGCCAGCAGCGCGCGGGAAGGACAGGGCCACCTCGGACTTTCTGAAGCTTTCTTT. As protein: CASSAREGQGHLGLSEAFF.

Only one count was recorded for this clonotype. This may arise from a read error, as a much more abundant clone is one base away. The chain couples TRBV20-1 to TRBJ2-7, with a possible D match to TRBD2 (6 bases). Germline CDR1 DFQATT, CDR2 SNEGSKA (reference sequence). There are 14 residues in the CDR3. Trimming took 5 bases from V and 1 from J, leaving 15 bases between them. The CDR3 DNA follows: TGCAGTGCTGACGAGCGGGTGGCGTCCTACGAGCAGTACTTC. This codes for CSADERVASYEQYF.

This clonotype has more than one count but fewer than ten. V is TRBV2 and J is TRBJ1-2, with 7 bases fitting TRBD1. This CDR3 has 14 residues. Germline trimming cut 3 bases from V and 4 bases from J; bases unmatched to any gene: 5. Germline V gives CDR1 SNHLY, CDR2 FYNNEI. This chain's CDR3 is CASSDAGQPYGYTF. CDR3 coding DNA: TGTGCCAGCAGTGATGCGGGACAGCCCTATGGCTACACCTTC.

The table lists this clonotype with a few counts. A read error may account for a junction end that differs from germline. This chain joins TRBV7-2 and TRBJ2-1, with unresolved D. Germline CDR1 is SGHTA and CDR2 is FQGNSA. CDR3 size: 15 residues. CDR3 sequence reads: CASRSKPLPYNEQSF. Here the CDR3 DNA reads TGTGCCAGCAGATCAAAGCCACTACCATACAATGAGCAGTCCTTC.

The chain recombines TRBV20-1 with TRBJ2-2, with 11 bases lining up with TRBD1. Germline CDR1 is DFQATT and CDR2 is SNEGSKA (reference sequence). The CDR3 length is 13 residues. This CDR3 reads CSGQGANTGELFF. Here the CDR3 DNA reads TGCAGCGGACAGGGGGCAAACACCGGGGAGCTGTTTTTT.

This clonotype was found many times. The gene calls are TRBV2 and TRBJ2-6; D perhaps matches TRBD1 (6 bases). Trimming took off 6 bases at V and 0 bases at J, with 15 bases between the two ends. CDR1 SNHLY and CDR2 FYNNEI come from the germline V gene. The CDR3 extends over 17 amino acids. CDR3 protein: CASSTGRGPSGANVLTF. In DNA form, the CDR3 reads TGTGCCAGCAGCACCGGCAGGGGACCCTCTGGGGCCAACGTCCTGACTTTC.

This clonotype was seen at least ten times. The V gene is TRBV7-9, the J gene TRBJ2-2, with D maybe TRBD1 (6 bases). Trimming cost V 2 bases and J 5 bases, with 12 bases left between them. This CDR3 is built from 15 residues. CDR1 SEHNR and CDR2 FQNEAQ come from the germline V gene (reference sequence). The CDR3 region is CASSLLQGITGELFF. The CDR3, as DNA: TGTGCCAGCAGCTTACTACAGGGTATAACCGGGGAGCTGTTTTTT.

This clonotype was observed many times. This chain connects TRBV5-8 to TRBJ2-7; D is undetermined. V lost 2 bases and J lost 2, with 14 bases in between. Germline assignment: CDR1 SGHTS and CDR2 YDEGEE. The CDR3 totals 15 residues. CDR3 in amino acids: CASSLSPHSPYEQYF. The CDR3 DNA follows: TGTGCCAGCAGCTTAAGTCCCCACAGCCCCTACGAGCAGTACTTC.

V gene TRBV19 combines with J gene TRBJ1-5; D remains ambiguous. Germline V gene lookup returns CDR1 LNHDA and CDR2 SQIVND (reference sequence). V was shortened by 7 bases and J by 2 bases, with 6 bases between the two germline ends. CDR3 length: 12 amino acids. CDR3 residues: CASTMGNQPQHF. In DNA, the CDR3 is TGTGCCAGTACCATGGGCAATCAGCCCCAGCATTTT.

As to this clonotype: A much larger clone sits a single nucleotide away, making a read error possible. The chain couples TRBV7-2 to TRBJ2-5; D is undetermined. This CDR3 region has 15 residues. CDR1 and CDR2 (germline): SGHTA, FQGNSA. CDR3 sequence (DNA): TGTGCCGGCAGCCGCGCCGGGTCCAGCGTGGAGACCCAGTACTTC. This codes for CAGSRAGSSVETQYF.

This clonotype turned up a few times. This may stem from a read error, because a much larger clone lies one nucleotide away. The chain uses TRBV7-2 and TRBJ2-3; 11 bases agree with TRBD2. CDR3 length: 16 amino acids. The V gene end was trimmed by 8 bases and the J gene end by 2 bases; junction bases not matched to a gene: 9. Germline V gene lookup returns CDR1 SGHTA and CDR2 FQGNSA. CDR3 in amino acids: CASGEPLAGVTDTQYF. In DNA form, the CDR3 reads TGTGCCAGCGGCGAACCACTAGCGGGGGTCACAGATACGCAGTATTTT.

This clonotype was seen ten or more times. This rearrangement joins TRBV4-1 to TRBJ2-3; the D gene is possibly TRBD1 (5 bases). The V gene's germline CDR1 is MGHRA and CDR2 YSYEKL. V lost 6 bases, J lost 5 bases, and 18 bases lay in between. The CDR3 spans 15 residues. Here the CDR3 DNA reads TGCGCCAGCAGGGTAAGGGCAGGGATAATAGATACGCAGTATTTT. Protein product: CASRVRAGIIDTQYF.

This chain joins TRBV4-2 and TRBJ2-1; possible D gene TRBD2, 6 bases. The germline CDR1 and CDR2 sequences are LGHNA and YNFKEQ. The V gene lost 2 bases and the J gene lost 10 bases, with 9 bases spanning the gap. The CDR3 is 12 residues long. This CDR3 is CASSQSGVEQFF. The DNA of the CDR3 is TGTGCCAGCAGCCAATCGGGAGTCGAGCAGTTCTTC.

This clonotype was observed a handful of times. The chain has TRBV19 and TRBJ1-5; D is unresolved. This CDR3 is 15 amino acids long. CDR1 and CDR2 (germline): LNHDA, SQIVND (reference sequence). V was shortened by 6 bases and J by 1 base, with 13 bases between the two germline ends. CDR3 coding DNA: TGTGCCAGTAGCCTGGGTACGGTGAGCAATCAGCCCCAGCATTTT. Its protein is CASSLGTVSNQPQHF.

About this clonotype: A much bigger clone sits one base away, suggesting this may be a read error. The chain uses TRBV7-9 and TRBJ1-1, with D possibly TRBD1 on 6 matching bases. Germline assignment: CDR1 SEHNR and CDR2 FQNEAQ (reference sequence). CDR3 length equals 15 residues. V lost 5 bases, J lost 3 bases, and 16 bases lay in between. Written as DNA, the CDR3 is TGTGCCAGCAGCCCAACAGACAGGCCGCACACTGAAGCTTTCTTT. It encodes CASSPTDRPHTEAFF.

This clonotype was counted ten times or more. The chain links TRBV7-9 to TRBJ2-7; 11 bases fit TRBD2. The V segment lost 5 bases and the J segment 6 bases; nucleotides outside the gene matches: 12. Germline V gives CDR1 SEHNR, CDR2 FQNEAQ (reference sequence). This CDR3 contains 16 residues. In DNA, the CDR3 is TGTGCCAGCAGCCCTACCATAGCGGGAGGGCCGTCCGAGCAGTACTTC. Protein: CASSPTIAGGPSEQYF.

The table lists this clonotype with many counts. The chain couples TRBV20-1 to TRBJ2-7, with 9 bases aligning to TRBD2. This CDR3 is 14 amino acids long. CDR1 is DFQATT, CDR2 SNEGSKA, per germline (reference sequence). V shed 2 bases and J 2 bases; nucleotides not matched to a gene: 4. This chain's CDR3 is CSARSTSGTYEQYF. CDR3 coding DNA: TGCAGTGCTAGATCGACTAGCGGCACCTACGAGCAGTACTTC.

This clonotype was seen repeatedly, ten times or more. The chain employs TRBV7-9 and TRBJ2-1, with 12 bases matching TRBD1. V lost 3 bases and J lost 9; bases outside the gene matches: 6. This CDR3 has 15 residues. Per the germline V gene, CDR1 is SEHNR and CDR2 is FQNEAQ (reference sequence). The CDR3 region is CASSFGDRGLGEQFF. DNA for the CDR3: TGTGCCAGCAGCTTTGGGGACAGGGGGCTTGGTGAGCAGTTCTTC.

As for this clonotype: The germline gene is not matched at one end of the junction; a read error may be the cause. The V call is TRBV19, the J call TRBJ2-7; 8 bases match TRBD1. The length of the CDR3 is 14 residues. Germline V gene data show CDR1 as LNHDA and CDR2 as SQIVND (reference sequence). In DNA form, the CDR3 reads TGTGCCAGTAGCACCGGGACAGGAACCTACGAGCAGTGCTTC. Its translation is CASSTGTGTYEQCF.

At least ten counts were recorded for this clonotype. The CDR3 reads CASSRTPTPSQPQHF. The CDR3 nucleotides are TGTGCCAGCAGCCGTACCCCAACCCCCAGTCAGCCCCAGCATTTT. This rearrangement joins TRBV5-6 to TRBJ1-5; D remains unclear. From germline, CDR1 is SGHDT and CDR2 YYEEEE. This CDR3 contains 15 residues. The V end lost 4 bases, the J end lost 6 bases, and 17 bases lay between the germline ends.

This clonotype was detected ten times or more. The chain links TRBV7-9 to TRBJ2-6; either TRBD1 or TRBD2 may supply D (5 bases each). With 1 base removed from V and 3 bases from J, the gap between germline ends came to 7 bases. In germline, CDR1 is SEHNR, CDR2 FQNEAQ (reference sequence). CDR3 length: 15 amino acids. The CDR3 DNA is TGTGCCAGCAGCTTAGTGGGGGTTGGGGCCAACGTCCTGACTTTC. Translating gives CASSLVGVGANVLTF. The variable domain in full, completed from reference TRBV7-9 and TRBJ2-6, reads DTGVSQNPRHKITKRGQNVTFRCDPISEHNRLYWYRQTLGQGPEFLTYFQNEAQLEKSRLLSDRFSAERPKGSFSTLEIQRTEQGDSAMYLCASSLVGVGANVLTFGAGSRLTVL.